A single sample gave rise to the 29 T cell receptor beta chains below, sequenced in a study of shared clonotypes between healthy human individuals. Method: immunoSEQ multiplex PCR; TCRdb's copy keeps in-frame clones and lacks some. The repertoire includes some 2,500,000 clones, 90% to 95% of them detected once, and roughly 0.39% sits in the top ten. Sequenced material: naive CD4+ T cells from PBMCs. Specified subset: CD45RA+ positively selected. The receptor set was obtained from a man between 18 and 29 years old in good health. Some clones in this sample may be carry-over from other donors' samples.

The chain uses TRBV18 and TRBJ2-3, with D hard to call. Germline CDR1 and CDR2: KGHSH and LQKENI. Trimming stripped 1 base from V and 4 bases from J, with 6 bases between. This CDR3 has 13 amino acids. CDR3 residues: CASSPLAPDTQYF. The CDR3 DNA follows: TGTGCCAGCTCACCACTAGCTCCAGATACGCAGTATTTT.

This clone has just a few counts. The sample contains more than one DNA sequence encoding this CDR3. The rearrangement joins TRBV9 to TRBJ1-3, with D possibly TRBD1 on 5 matching bases. Germline V gene sequence: CDR1 SGDLS, CDR2 YYNGEE. The CDR3 contains 15 residues. V lost 0 bases to trimming and J lost 0 bases, with 7 bases between them. CDR3 nucleotide sequence: TGTGCCAGCAGCGTAGTGGGGGGCTCTGGAAACACCATATATTTT. This translates into CASSVVGGSGNTIYF. The full variable domain, with the rest looked up from reference TRBV9 and TRBJ1-3, is DSGVTQTPKHLITATGQRVTLRCSPRSGDLSVYWYQQSLDQGLQFLIQYYNGEERAKGNILERFSAQQFPDLHSELNLSSLELGDSALYFCASSVVGGSGNTIYFGEGSWLTVV.

This rearrangement joins TRBV28 to TRBJ2-7, with 8 bases fitting TRBD2. The V and J ends lost 4 bases and 4 bases, in that order; junction bases with no gene match: 15. The germline V gene has CDR1 MDHEN and CDR2 SYDVKM. There are 17 residues in the CDR3. CDR3 sequence: CASSYPVGAGGTYEQYF. CDR3 DNA: TGTGCCAGCAGTTACCCTGTGGGGGCGGGAGGCACGTACGAGCAGTACTTC. The whole variable domain, filled in from reference TRBV28 and TRBJ2-7, reads DVKVTQSSRYLVKRTGEKVFLECVQDMDHENMFWYRQDPGLGLRLIYFSYDVKMKEKGDIPEGYSVSREKKERFSLILESASTNQTSMYLCASSYPVGAGGTYEQYFGPGTRLTVT.

The CDR3 DNA follows: TGTGCCAGCAGGGCAGGGGGAGACGAGCAGTACTTC. Translating it yields CASRAGGDEQYF. The chain carries TRBV19 and TRBJ2-7; the match to TRBD1 covers 7 bases. The CDR3 sequence is 12 residues long. Looked up from germline, CDR1 is LNHDA and CDR2 is SQIVND (reference sequence). Trimming removed 9 bases from V and 5 bases from J; junction bases left unmatched: 7. Variable domain in full (rest from reference TRBV19 and TRBJ2-7): DGGITQSPKYLFRKEGQNVTLSCEQNLNHDAMYWYRQDPGQGLRLIYYSQIVNDFQKGDIAEGYSVSREKKESFPLTVTSAQKNPTAFYLCASRAGGDEQYFGPGTRLTVT.

This chain uses TRBV18 with TRBJ1-2; 8 bases line up with TRBD1. Trimming took 5 bases from V and 8 from J; bases not matched to a gene: 7. The CDR3 contains 13 residues. CDR1 KGHSH and CDR2 LQKENI come from the germline V gene. The CDR3 DNA sequence: TGTGCCAGCTCAAACCTCGGACAGGGAGGCTACACCTTC. It specifies CASSNLGQGGYTF.

The chain recombines TRBV29-1 with TRBJ2-2; 9 bases agree with TRBD2. This CDR3 contains 16 residues. The germline V gene has CDR1 SQVTM and CDR2 ANQGSEA. V lost 0 bases to trimming and J lost 0 bases; unmatched junction nucleotides: 2. CDR3 bases: TGCAGCGTTGAAGAACTAGCGGGCTCGAACACCGGGGAGCTGTTTTTT. It specifies CSVEELAGSNTGELFF.

The chain couples TRBV18 to TRBJ1-2, with TRBD1 identical over 8 bases. The CDR3 has 14 amino acids. Germline V gene data show CDR1 as KGHSH and CDR2 as LQKENI. Unmatched junction bases numbered 7, after V lost 4 bases and J lost 6 bases. The CDR3 protein is CASSRPTGVDGYTF. In DNA, the CDR3 is TGTGCCAGCTCACGCCCGACAGGGGTAGATGGCTACACCTTC.

The chain uses TRBV2 and TRBJ2-1; 7 bases are a match to TRBD2. The V and J ends lost 8 bases and 7 bases, in that order; junction bases with no gene match: 8. CDR3 length equals 13 residues. Per germline, CDR1 SNHLY and CDR2 FYNNEI. The CDR3 loop is CASGGVRENEQFF. DNA of the CDR3: TGTGCCAGCGGGGGGGTCAGGGAGAATGAGCAGTTCTTC.

This clone was picked up one time. The sample carries other DNA sequences with the same CDR3. This chain joins TRBV5-1 and TRBJ2-5; D remains unclear. Trimming pared 2 bases from V and 5 bases from J, leaving 10 bases between. CDR3 length: 13 amino acids. Per germline, CDR1 SGHRS and CDR2 YFSETQ. CDR3 loop: CASSLSGFETQYF. For the CDR3, the DNA is TGCGCCAGCAGCTTATCTGGATTTGAGACCCAGTACTTC.

The chain combines TRBV7-8 with TRBJ2-1; 11 bases align to TRBD1. V lost 7 bases, J lost 14 bases, and 7 bases stayed unmatched. Germline CDR1 and CDR2: SGHVS and FQNEAQ. The CDR3 totals 12 residues. As DNA, the CDR3 is TGTGCCAGCAAACGGGGACAGGGGGGAAAGTTCTTC. It encodes CASKRGQGGKFF. The full variable domain, its missing parts supplied by reference TRBV7-8 and TRBJ2-1, is GAGVSQSPRYKVAKRGQDVALRCDPISGHVSLFWYQQALGQGPEFLTYFQNEAQLDKSGLPSDRFFAERPEGSVSTLKIQRTQQEDSAVYLCASKRGQGGKFFGPGTRLTVL.

This chain links TRBV7-7 with TRBJ2-1; TRBD1 is a possible D gene (5 bases). The germline V gene has CDR1 SSHAT and CDR2 FNYEAQ (reference sequence). This CDR3 region has 14 residues. V lost 1 base and J lost 12, with 16 bases in between. Here the CDR3 DNA reads TGTGCCAGCAGCTTAGGGGGCAGGGAAACCACGCAGTTCTTC. Amino acids: CASSLGGRETTQFF. The full variable domain, its missing parts supplied by reference TRBV7-7 and TRBJ2-1, is GAGVSQSPRYKVTKRGQDVTLRCDPISSHATLYWYQQALGQGPEFLTYFNYEAQPDKSGLPSDRFSAERPEGSISTLTIQRTEQRDSAMYRCASSLGGRETTQFFGPGTRLTVL.

The sample holds one count of this clone. V is TRBV28 and J is TRBJ1-4; 9 nucleotides align to TRBD1. The CDR3 is 15 amino acids. CDR1 and CDR2 (germline): MDHEN, SYDVKM. J gave up 5 bases and V 6 bases, and 7 bases lay outside the gene matches. CDR3 sequence (DNA): TGTGCCAGCAGCCCGGGAGGACAGGGGAATGAAAAACTGTTTTTT. Amino acid sequence: CASSPGGQGNEKLFF. Supplemented by reference TRBV28 and TRBJ1-4, the full variable domain reads DVKVTQSSRYLVKRTGEKVFLECVQDMDHENMFWYRQDPGLGLRLIYFSYDVKMKEKGDIPEGYSVSREKKERFSLILESASTNQTSMYLCASSPGGQGNEKLFFGSGTQLSVL.

The genes are TRBV11-1 and TRBJ2-7; TRBD2 aligns across 9 bases. J gave up 12 bases and V 4 bases, and 13 bases lay outside the gene matches. The V gene's germline CDR1 is SGHAT and CDR2 FQDESV (reference sequence). The CDR3 is 14 amino acids. The chain's CDR3 is CASSSTLPGTSLYF. The DNA for the CDR3 is TGTGCCAGCAGCTCCACTCTACCGGGGACTAGCCTGTACTTC.

The chain has TRBV5-1 and TRBJ2-7, with TRBD1 matching over 7 bases. Germline lookup yields CDR1 SGHRS and CDR2 YFSETQ. CDR3 size: 14 residues. Trimming at V came to 0 bases and at J to 4 bases, leaving 4 bases not matched to a gene. CDR3 sequence reads: CASSLAVRGYEQYF. CDR3 sequence (DNA): TGCGCCAGCAGCTTGGCCGTCAGGGGGTACGAGCAGTACTTC. The entire variable domain, with the rest obtained from reference TRBV5-1 and TRBJ2-7, is as follows: KAGVTQTPRYLIKTRGQQVTLSCSPISGHRSVSWYQQTPGQGLQFLFEYFSETQRNKGNFPGRFSGRQFSNSRSEMNVSTLELGDSALYLCASSLAVRGYEQYFGPGTRLTVT.

This rearrangement joins TRBV4-2 to TRBJ2-7, with D tentatively TRBD2 (6 bases). The germline V gene has CDR1 LGHNA and CDR2 YNFKEQ. Deletions cut 1 base from V and 2 bases from J, with 18 bases between. The CDR3 contains 17 residues. The CDR3 DNA follows: TGTGCCAGCAGCCAAGGTTCACAGCATAGCGGTCCCTACGAGCAGTACTTC. Its protein product is CASSQGSQHSGPYEQYF.

This clone was seen just once. The gene calls are TRBV5-4 and TRBJ2-7; the D gene is possibly TRBD1 (5 bases). V was pared by 9 bases and J by 6 bases, with 22 bases between. CDR3 length equals 14 residues. The germline V gene has CDR1 SGHNT and CDR2 YYREEE (reference sequence). This CDR3 reads CATRATGTQGEQYF. The CDR3, as DNA: TGTGCCACCAGAGCAACAGGTACCCAGGGCGAGCAGTACTTC. Combining the CDR3 with reference TRBV5-4 and TRBJ2-7 gives the whole variable domain ETGVTQSPTHLIKTRGQQVTLRCSSQSGHNTVSWYQQALGQGPQFIFQYYREEENGRGNFPPRFSGLQFPNYSSELNVNALELDDSALYLCATRATGTQGEQYFGPGTRLTVT.

To note about this clone: At the DNA level, this CDR3 is encoded by other sequences in the same sample as well. The rearrangement uses TRBV5-6 and TRBJ2-7, with TRBD2 as a possible D gene (5 bases). The length of the CDR3 is 13 residues. V shed 4 bases and J shed 1 base, with 9 bases lying between them. Germline V gene sequence: CDR1 SGHDT, CDR2 YYEEEE. CDR3 residues: CASSPGLSYEQYF. CDR3 coding DNA: TGTGCCAGCAGCCCCGGACTTTCCTACGAGCAGTACTTC.

The chain combines TRBV5-1 with TRBJ2-2; D call uncertain. Germline V lookup: CDR1 SGHRS, CDR2 YFSETQ. CDR3 length: 14 amino acids. V shed 4 bases and J shed 0 bases, with 7 bases lying between them. The CDR3 spells CASSDQPNTGELFF. CDR3 bases: TGCGCCAGCAGCGACCAACCGAACACCGGGGAGCTGTTTTTT.

The J gene is TRBJ1-2, the V gene TRBV28, with 7 bases identical to TRBD1. V was clipped by 5 bases and J by 8 bases; unmatched bases: 11. The CDR3 extends over 14 amino acids. Germline assignment: CDR1 MDHEN and CDR2 SYDVKM. The DNA of the CDR3 is TGTGCCAGCAGTCTCCCAACAGGGGAATGGGGCTACACCTTC. It translates to CASSLPTGEWGYTF.

The V call is TRBV15, the J call TRBJ1-4, with a tentative D call TRBD1 (6 bases). Trimming shortened V by 0 bases and J by 3 bases, and 17 bases separated the two germline ends. This CDR3 has 18 residues. CDR1 LNHNV and CDR2 YYDKDF come from the germline V gene (reference sequence). CDR3 nucleotide sequence: TGTGCCACCAGCAGAGACCGGGGGAGTCGGACAGCTAATGAAAAACTGTTTTTT. It translates to CATSRDRGSRTANEKLFF. Drawing the rest from reference TRBV15 and TRBJ1-4, the complete variable domain is DAMVIQNPRYQVTQFGKPVTLSCSQTLNHNVMYWYQQKSSQAPKLLFHYYDKDFNNEADTPDNFQSRRPNTSFCFLDIRSPGLGDTAMYLCATSRDRGSRTANEKLFFGSGTQLSVL.

This rearrangement joins TRBV21-1 to TRBJ1-6. TRBV21-1 counts as a pseudogene. The CDR3 is made up of 13 amino acids. CDR3 bases: TGTGCCAGCTGGAGCACGTGGGGATCACCCCTCCACTTT. This translates into CASWSTWGSPLHF.

The CDR3 nucleotides read TGTGCCAGCAGCGTAGAGCCTGGGCGGGAGTGGTCCTACAATGAGCAGTTCTTC. It yields the protein CASSVEPGREWSYNEQFF. The rearrangement uses TRBV9 and TRBJ2-1, with 7 bases lining up with TRBD2. This CDR3 comprises 18 residues. The germline CDR1 and CDR2 sequences are SGDLS and YYNGEE. Trimming cost V 0 bases and J 1 base; bases outside gene matches: 10.

This chain joins TRBV6-5 and TRBJ2-7; 8 positions agree with TRBD2. The germline V gene encodes CDR1 MNHEY and CDR2 SVGAGI. V dropped 4 bases and J dropped 7; count of bases not matched to a gene: 9. This CDR3 is 14 amino acids long. The DNA of the CDR3 is TGTGCCAGCAGTTGGGAGACACCGGGGGGGGAGCAGTACTTC. Translating it yields CASSWETPGGEQYF.

This chain uses TRBV5-1 with TRBJ2-3, with 9 nucleotides matching TRBD1. CDR3 length: 15 residues. V trimming: 4 bases; J trimming: 3 bases; junction bases outside the gene matches: 6. Germline CDR1 reads SGHRS; CDR2 reads YFSETQ. The CDR3 coding sequence is TGCGCCAGCAGCGCGGGGGACAGGGAAACAGATACGCAGTATTTT. This codes for CASSAGDRETDTQYF.

The V and J genes are TRBV18 and TRBJ2-7; TRBD1 matches at 8 bases. The V segment lost 4 bases and the J segment 3 bases; nucleotides outside the gene matches: 8. Germline-derived CDR1 and CDR2 are KGHSH and LQKENI. This CDR3 contains 15 residues. In nucleotides, the CDR3 is TGTGCCAGCTCACTGCTGACAGGGGAACTCTACGAGCAGTACTTC. This sequence encodes CASSLLTGELYEQYF.

CDR3 sequence (DNA): TGTGCCAGCAGCAATCAGATCCCGCGGGGACGGAACACCGGGGAGCTGTTTTTT. Its translation: CASSNQIPRGRNTGELFF. This sequence joins TRBV7-6 and TRBJ2-2; possible D gene TRBD2, 6 bases. Germline V gene data show CDR1 as SGHVS and CDR2 as FNYEAQ. The ends were cut back, 5 bases at V and 1 base at J, with 20 bases in the middle. CDR3 length: 18 amino acids.

CDR3 in DNA: TGCGCCAGCAGCCAAGCCCCGGACAGGGCAAAACAAGCTTTCTTT. Translated, it gives CASSQAPDRAKQAFF. This rearrangement joins TRBV4-1 to TRBJ1-1; TRBD1 agrees at 8 bases. Losses at the gene ends were 1 base for V and 9 bases for J; bases not matched to a gene: 10. Germline CDR1 is MGHRA and CDR2 is YSYEKL. The CDR3 loop spans 15 amino acids.

The CDR3 coding sequence is TGTGCCAGCAGCTTAGTAGGGAGGGAAGGCTACACCTTC. Translating gives CASSLVGREGYTF. The chain carries TRBV7-3 and TRBJ1-2; D is ambiguous. The CDR3 contains 13 residues. Germline-derived CDR1 and CDR2 are SGHTA and FQGTGA. Trimming took off 2 bases at V and 8 bases at J, with 12 bases between the two ends.

There are a few counts of this clone. The chain couples TRBV10-1 to TRBJ2-1; D not resolved. CDR1 is WNHNN and CDR2 is SYGVQD in the germline V gene (reference sequence). The CDR3 length is 9 residues. The ends were cut back, 6 bases at V and 15 bases at J, with 9 bases in the middle. The CDR3 reads CASSKPSFF. CDR3 DNA sequence: TGCGCCAGCAGCAAACCTTCGTTCTTC.